These T cell receptor beta chains were read from a single sample in a study of Tregs in tolerant kidney transplant recipients. The assay was immunoSEQ multiplex PCR, and TCRdb's table has in-frame clones only and misses some. The data contain 60,000 or so clones, approximately 85% of them singletons. The sample consisted of Tregs from blood, taken before the transplant. These receptors were taken from a human donor who received a combined kidney and bone marrow transplant. Each CDR3 is given with its conserved first and last residue. The order of the fields is clone size, J gene, D gene, V gene, CDR3 DNA, CDR3 protein. The D gene is left open where the match is weak. Where a row states a size, it is once, few, many or the class of an expanded clone; other rows omit it.

abundance: .
j_gene: TRBJ2-6
d_gene: .
v_gene: TRBV27
CDR3nt: TGTGCCAGCAGTCGAGGGGGCTCTGGGGCCAACGTCCTGACTTTC
CDR3aa: CASSRGGSGANVLTF

abundance: once
j_gene: TRBJ1-4
d_gene: .
v_gene: TRBV4-1
CDR3nt: TGCGCCAGCAGCCAAGATCGCAGGATCGGGGAAAAACTGTTTTTT
CDR3aa: CASSQDRRIGEKLFF

abundance: .
j_gene: TRBJ1-1
d_gene: TRBD1
v_gene: TRBV27
CDR3nt: TGTGCCAGCAGTTTAAGGGCGACAGGGGAGGGGGCAACTGAAGCTTTCTTT
CDR3aa: CASSLRATGEGATEAFF

abundance: .
j_gene: TRBJ2-1
d_gene: .
v_gene: TRBV9
CDR3nt: TGTGCCAGCAGCGTAGCTTGGGGCGCTCCGGGGCGCGGTGAGCAGTTCTTC
CDR3aa: CASSVAWGAPGRGEQFF

abundance: .
j_gene: TRBJ2-7
d_gene: .
v_gene: TRBV29-1
CDR3nt: TGCAGCGTTGAAGATGCCCGGGGAAGGGGGCAGTACTTC
CDR3aa: CSVEDARGRGQYF

abundance: .
j_gene: TRBJ2-3
d_gene: .
v_gene: TRBV5-6
CDR3nt: TGTGCCAGCAGAGACTTCACAGATACGCAGTATTTT
CDR3aa: CASRDFTDTQYF

abundance: .
j_gene: TRBJ1-2
d_gene: .
v_gene: TRBV4-3
CDR3nt: TGCGCCAGCAGCCAAGATCTTTCGTGGAGGACCTATGGCTACACCTTC
CDR3aa: CASSQDLSWRTYGYTF

abundance: .
j_gene: TRBJ1-2
d_gene: .
v_gene: TRBV5-5
CDR3nt: TGTGCCAGCAGCTTGGCGCGGGGGGCCCCTAACTATGGCTACACCTTC
CDR3aa: CASSLARGAPNYGYTF

abundance: once
j_gene: TRBJ1-5
d_gene: .
v_gene: TRBV6-1
CDR3nt: TGTGCCAGCAGTGTCCTTCGGGATCAGCCCCAGCATTTT
CDR3aa: CASSVLRDQPQHF

abundance: .
j_gene: TRBJ2-1
d_gene: TRBD1
v_gene: TRBV19
CDR3nt: TGTGCCAGTAGGACGGACAGGGAACACAATGAGCAGTTCTTC
CDR3aa: CASRTDREHNEQFF

abundance: .
j_gene: TRBJ1-5
d_gene: TRBD1
v_gene: TRBV16
CDR3nt: TGTGCCAGCAGCCTTGACAGGGGTTTCCCTCAGCCCCAGCATTTT
CDR3aa: CASSLDRGFPQPQHF

abundance: .
j_gene: TRBJ1-5
d_gene: TRBD1
v_gene: TRBV2
CDR3nt: TGTGCCAGCAGGGGACAGGGGGCTCAGCCCCAGCATTTT
CDR3aa: CASRGQGAQPQHF

abundance: .
j_gene: TRBJ2-7
d_gene: TRBD1
v_gene: TRBV10-3
CDR3nt: TGTGCCATCAGTGAGACGGGACAGGGTACCTACGAGCAGTACTTC
CDR3aa: CAISETGQGTYEQYF

abundance: .
j_gene: TRBJ2-5
d_gene: .
v_gene: TRBV5-4
CDR3nt: TGTGCCAGCAGCCCGGGGACTGATTCGTCAGAGACCCAGTACTTC
CDR3aa: CASSPGTDSSETQYF

abundance: .
j_gene: TRBJ1-6
d_gene: TRBD1
v_gene: TRBV27
CDR3nt: TGTGCCAGCACCCGGGAGGGACAGTGGAATTCACCCCTCCACTTT
CDR3aa: CASTREGQWNSPLHF

abundance: .
j_gene: TRBJ1-1
d_gene: .
v_gene: TRBV14
CDR3nt: TGTGCCAGCAGCAGCCGGCGGGACGGGTTGAACACTGAAGCTTCCTTT
CDR3aa: CASSSRRDGLNTEASF

abundance: few
j_gene: TRBJ2-1
d_gene: .
v_gene: TRBV7-2
CDR3nt: TGTGCCAGCAGCTTAGGGTGGGTCAATGAGCAGTTCTTC
CDR3aa: CASSLGWVNEQFF

abundance: .
j_gene: TRBJ2-1
d_gene: .
v_gene: TRBV5-1
CDR3nt: TGCGCCACCCGAGCCACAGGTACGAAAGTGCAGTTCTTC
CDR3aa: CATRATGTKVQFF

abundance: .
j_gene: TRBJ1-1
d_gene: .
v_gene: TRBV10-3
CDR3nt: TGTGCCATCAGAATCCAAGACAGAGGGAACACTGAAGCTTTCTTT
CDR3aa: CAIRIQDRGNTEAFF

abundance: .
j_gene: TRBJ2-7
d_gene: .
v_gene: TRBV18
CDR3nt: TGTGCCAGCTCCGCCTCCTACGAGCAGTACTTC
CDR3aa: CASSASYEQYF

abundance: .
j_gene: TRBJ2-5
d_gene: .
v_gene: TRBV7-8
CDR3nt: TGTGCCAGCAGCTTAGAGTCAGCGCGTGAGACCCAGTACTTC
CDR3aa: CASSLESARETQYF

abundance: .
j_gene: TRBJ2-3
d_gene: TRBD2
v_gene: TRBV7-9
CDR3nt: TGTGCCAGCAGCTTAGGTCGCGGGGGGGGCCTAGCAGATACGCAGTATTTT
CDR3aa: CASSLGRGGGLADTQYF